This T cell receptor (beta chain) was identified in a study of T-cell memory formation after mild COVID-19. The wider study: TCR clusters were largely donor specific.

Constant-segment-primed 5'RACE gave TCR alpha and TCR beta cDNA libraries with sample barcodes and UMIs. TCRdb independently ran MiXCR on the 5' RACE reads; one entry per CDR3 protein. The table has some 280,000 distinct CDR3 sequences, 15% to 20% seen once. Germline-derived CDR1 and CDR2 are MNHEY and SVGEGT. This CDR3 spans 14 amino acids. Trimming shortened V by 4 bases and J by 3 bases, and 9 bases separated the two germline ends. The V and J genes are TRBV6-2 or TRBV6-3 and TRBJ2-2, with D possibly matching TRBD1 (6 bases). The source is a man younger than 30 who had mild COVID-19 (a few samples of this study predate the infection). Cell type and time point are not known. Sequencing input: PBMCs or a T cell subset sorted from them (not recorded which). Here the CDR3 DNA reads TGTGCCAGCAGTTCAACAGGGTACACCGGGGAGCTGTTTTTT. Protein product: CASSSTGYTGELFF.